The subject of this entry is one TCR beta chain. The antigen is not known. Trimming cost V 6 bases and J 3 bases; bases outside gene matches: 4. The germline V gene has CDR1 SEHNR and CDR2 FQNEAQ (reference sequence). The CDR3 loop spans 13 amino acids. Separate cDNA molecules each had unique molecular identifiers attached to them. One entry per CDR3 protein results from TCRdb running MiXCR on the 5' RACE reads. The table has approximately 70,000 distinct CDR3 sequences, over 9.5% seen once. This record belongs to a study of early T cells in non-severe SARS-CoV-2 infection. Whole-study results and caveats: CD4 and private specificities were missed by VDJdb matching, which favored anti-spike CD8 responses.

The TCR sequence derives from an adult who was a healthcare worker with PCR-confirmed SARS-CoV-2 infection or an uninfected control (not recorded which). The rearrangement uses TRBV7-9 and TRBJ1-1; 7 nucleotides align to TRBD1. This specimen consisted of whole blood, obtained at baseline. The CDR3 bases are TGTGCCAGCAGTCCCAGGGGGGACACTGAAGCTTTCTTT. Its translation is CASSPRGDTEAFF.